This passage covers 7 T cell receptor beta chains from one sample sequenced in a study of early T cells in non-severe SARS-CoV-2 infection. MiXCR, run by TCRdb on the 5' RACE reads, gives a single entry per CDR3 protein. In the table there are tens of thousands of distinct CDR3 sequences, approximately 12% of which are singletons. The sequenced material came from whole blood. The receptor set was obtained from an adult who was a healthcare worker with PCR-confirmed SARS-CoV-2 infection or an uninfected control (not recorded which).

The rearrangement uses TRBV19 and TRBJ2-5; 7 bases align to TRBD1. V was pared by 6 bases and J by 2 bases, with 9 bases of the junction left unmatched. The CDR3 has 15 amino acids. Germline values: CDR1 LNHDA, CDR2 SQIVND (reference sequence). The CDR3 protein is CASSIQRQGQETQYF. The CDR3 region has the DNA TGTGCCAGTAGCATACAAAGACAGGGTCAAGAGACCCAGTACTTC.

The gene calls are TRBV11-2 and TRBJ2-2; the match to TRBD2 covers 7 bases. Unmatched junction bases numbered 9, after V lost 1 base and J lost 7 bases. The CDR3 loop spans 16 amino acids. In germline, CDR1 is SGHAT, CDR2 FQNNGV. The CDR3 DNA reads as TGTGCCAGCAGCTTAGGGATACTAGCGAAAGACGGGGAGCTGTTTTTT. It encodes CASSLGILAKDGELFF.

The V and J genes are TRBV7-2 and TRBJ2-1, with 11 bases fitting TRBD1. Germline CDR1 reads SGHTA; CDR2 reads FQGNSA. V shed 5 bases and J 0 bases; nucleotides not matched to a gene: 6. The CDR3 consists of 17 residues. The CDR3, as DNA: TGTGCCAGCAGCCGGGACAGGGGGGTCAGCTCCTACAATGAGCAGTTCTTC. It encodes CASSRDRGVSSYNEQFF.

This clonotype was counted many times. The V call is TRBV20-1, the J call TRBJ2-7; 8 positions agree with TRBD2. The V and J ends lost 1 base and 2 bases, in that order; junction bases with no gene match: 7. The CDR3 is 15 amino acids. The V gene's germline CDR1 is DFQATT and CDR2 SNEGSKA (reference sequence). In DNA form, the CDR3 reads TGCAGTGCTAGAGGGCTTCGGGAGGGGGCCTACGAGCAGTACTTC. This translates into CSARGLREGAYEQYF.

This clonotype has ten or more counts. The genes are TRBV30 and TRBJ2-7; D not resolved. The V gene lost 3 bases and the J gene lost 2 bases, with 5 bases spanning the gap. Per the germline V gene, CDR1 is GTSNPN and CDR2 is SVGIG (reference sequence). The CDR3 contains 11 residues. CDR3 in DNA: TGTGCCTGGAGAACTCCCTACGAGCAGTACTTC. It is translated as CAWRTPYEQYF.

This clonotype was found a few times. This chain links TRBV29-1 with TRBJ2-1; 7 bases agree with TRBD1. V was pared by 7 bases and J by 10 bases, with 7 bases of the junction left unmatched. The germline CDR1 and CDR2 sequences are SQVTM and ANQGSEA. The CDR3 has 11 amino acids. This chain's CDR3 is CSGEGAGEQFF. In DNA, the CDR3 is TGCAGCGGAGAGGGGGCCGGGGAGCAGTTCTTC.

V and J are TRBV12-3 or TRBV12-4 and TRBJ1-5, with D perhaps matching TRBD1 (6 bases). The CDR3 is 13 residues long. Trimming stripped 6 bases from V and 3 bases from J, with 9 bases between. The CDR3 DNA reads TGTGCCAGCAGCCAGGGGTTCAATCAGCCCCAGCATTTT. As protein: CASSQGFNQPQHF.